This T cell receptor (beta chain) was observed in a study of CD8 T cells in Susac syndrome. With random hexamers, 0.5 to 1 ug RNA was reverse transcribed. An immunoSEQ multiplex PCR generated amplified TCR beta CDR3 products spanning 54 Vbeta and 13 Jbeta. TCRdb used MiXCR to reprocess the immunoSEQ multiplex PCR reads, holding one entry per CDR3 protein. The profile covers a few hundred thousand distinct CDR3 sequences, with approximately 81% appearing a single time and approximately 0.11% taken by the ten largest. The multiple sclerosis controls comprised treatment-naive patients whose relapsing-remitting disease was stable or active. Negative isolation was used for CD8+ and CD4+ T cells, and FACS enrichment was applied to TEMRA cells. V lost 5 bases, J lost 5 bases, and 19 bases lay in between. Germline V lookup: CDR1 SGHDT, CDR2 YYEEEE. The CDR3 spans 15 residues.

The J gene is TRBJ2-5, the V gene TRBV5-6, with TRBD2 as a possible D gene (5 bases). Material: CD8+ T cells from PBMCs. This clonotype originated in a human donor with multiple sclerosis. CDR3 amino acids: CASRRRGAWWETQYF. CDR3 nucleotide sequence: TGTGCCAGCAGGCGACGGGGTGCCTGGTGGGAGACCCAGTACTTC.